The clone carrying this T cell receptor beta chain was detected a few times. The sample belongs to a study of cytotoxic CD8 clonotypes in ibrutinib-treated CLL. Background on the study: Samples had a mean of around 280,000 productive templates and some 94,000 productive rearrangements.

In germline, CDR1 is SNHLY, CDR2 FYNNEI. The CDR3 contains 12 residues. The V end was cut by 2 bases, the J end by 5 bases, with 6 bases between. TCRdb keeps only in-frame clones here, not all; method: immunoSEQ multiplex PCR. The sample carries approximately 280,000 clones, around 77% recorded once. V and J are TRBV2 and TRBJ1-2, with D uncertain. The source of this sequence is a human donor with chronic lymphocytic leukemia. The sequencing here drew on PBMCs, taken at disease progression, from a patient treated with ibrutinib. The CDR3 DNA reads TGTGCCAGCAGTGAAAGAGTTTATGGCTACACCTTC. This gives the protein CASSERVYGYTF.